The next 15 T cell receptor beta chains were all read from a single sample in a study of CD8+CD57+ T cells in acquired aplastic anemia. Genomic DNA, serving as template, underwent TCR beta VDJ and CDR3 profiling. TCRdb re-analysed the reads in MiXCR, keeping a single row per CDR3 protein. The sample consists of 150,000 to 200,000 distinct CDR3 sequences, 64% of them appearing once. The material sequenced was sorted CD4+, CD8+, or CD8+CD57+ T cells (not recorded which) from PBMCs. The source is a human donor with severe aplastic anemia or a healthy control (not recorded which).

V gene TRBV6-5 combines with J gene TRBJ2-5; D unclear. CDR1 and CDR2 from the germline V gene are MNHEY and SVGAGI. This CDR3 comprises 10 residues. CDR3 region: CSLNQETQYF. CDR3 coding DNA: TGTTCCCTAAACCAAGAGACCCAGTACTTC.

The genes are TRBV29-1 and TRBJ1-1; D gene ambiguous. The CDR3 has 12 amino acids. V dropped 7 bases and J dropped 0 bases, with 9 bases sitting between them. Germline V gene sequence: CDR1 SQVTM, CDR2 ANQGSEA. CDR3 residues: CSADGMNTEAFF. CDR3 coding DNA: TGCAGCGCGGACGGAATGAACACTGAAGCTTTCTTT. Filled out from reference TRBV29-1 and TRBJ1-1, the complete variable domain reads SAVISQKPSRDICQRGTSLTIQCQVDSQVTMMFWYRQQPGQSLTLIATANQGSEATYESGFVIDKFPISRPNLTFSTLTVSNMSPEDSSIYLCSADGMNTEAFFGQGTRLTVV.

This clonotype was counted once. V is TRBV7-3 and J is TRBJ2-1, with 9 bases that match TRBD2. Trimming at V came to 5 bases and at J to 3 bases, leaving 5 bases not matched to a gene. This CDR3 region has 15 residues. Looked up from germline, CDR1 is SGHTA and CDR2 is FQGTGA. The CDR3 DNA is TGTGCCAGCAGCAATAGCGGGGGACGCTACAATGAGCAGTTCTTC. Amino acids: CASSNSGGRYNEQFF.

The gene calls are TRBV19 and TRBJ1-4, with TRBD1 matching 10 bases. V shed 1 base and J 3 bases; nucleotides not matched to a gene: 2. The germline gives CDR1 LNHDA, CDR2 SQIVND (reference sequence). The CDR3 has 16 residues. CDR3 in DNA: TGTGCCAGTAGTATAGGGACAGGGGGTCCTAATGAAAAACTGTTTTTT. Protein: CASSIGTGGPNEKLFF.

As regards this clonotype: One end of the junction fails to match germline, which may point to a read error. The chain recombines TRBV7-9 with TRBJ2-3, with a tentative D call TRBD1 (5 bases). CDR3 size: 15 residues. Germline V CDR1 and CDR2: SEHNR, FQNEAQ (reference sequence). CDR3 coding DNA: TGTGCCAGCAGCAAAGACAGCTTGGGCACAGGTACGCAGTATTTT. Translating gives CASSKDSLGTGTQYF.

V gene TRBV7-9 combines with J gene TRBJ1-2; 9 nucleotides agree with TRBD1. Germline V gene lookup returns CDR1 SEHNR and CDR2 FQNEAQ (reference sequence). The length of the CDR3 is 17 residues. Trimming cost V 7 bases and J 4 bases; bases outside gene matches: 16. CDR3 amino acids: CASTLGSRDRVFYGYTF. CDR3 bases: TGTGCCAGCACTTTGGGGAGCCGGGACAGGGTTTTCTATGGCTACACCTTC.

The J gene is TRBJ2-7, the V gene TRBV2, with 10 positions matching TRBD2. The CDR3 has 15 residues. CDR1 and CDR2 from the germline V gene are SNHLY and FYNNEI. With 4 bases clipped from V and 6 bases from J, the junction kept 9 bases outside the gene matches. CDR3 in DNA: TGTGCCAGCAGTGTGACTAGCGGGTTAATGGGCGAGCAGTACTTC. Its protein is CASSVTSGLMGEQYF.

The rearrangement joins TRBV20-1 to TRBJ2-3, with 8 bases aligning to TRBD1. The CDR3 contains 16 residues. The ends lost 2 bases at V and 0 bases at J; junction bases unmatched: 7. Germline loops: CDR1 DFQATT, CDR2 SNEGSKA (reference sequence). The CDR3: CSARSVTGDSTDTQYF. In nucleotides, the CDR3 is TGCAGTGCTAGAAGCGTGACAGGGGATAGCACAGATACGCAGTATTTT.

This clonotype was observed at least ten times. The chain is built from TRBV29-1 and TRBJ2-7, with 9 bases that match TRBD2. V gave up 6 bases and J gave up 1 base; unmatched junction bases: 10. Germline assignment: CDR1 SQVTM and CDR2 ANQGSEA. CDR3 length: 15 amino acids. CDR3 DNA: TGCAGCGTCTCTCTTCCAGCGGGGGGTTCCTACGAGCAGTACTTC. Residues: CSVSLPAGGSYEQYF.

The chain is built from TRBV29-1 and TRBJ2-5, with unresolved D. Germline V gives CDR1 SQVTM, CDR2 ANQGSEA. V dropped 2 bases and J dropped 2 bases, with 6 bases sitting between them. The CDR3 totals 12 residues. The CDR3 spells CSVESYQETQYF. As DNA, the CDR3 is TGCAGCGTTGAATCCTATCAAGAGACCCAGTACTTC.

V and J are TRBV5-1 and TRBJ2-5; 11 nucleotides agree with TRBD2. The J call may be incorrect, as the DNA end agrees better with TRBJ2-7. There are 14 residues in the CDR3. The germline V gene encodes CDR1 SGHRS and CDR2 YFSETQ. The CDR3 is CASRLAGDPYEQYF. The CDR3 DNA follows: TGCGCCAGCAGACTAGCGGGAGATCCCTACGAGCAGTACTTC.

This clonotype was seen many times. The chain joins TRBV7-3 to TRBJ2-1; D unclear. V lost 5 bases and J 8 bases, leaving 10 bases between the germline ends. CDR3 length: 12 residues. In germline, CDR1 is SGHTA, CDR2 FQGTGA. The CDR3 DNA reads TGTGCCAGCAGCCCCTCGGGCGATGAGCAGTTCTTC. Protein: CASSPSGDEQFF.

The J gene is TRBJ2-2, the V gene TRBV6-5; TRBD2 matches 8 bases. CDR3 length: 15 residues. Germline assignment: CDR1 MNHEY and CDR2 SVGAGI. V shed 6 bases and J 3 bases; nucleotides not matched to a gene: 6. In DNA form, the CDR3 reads TGTGCCAGCAGGGGAACTAGCGGCCACACCGGGGAGCTGTTTTTT. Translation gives CASRGTSGHTGELFF.

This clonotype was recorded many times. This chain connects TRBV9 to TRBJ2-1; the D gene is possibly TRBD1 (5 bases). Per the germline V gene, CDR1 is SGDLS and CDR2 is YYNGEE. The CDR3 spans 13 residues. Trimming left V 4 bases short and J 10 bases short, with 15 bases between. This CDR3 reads CASSPTQGTEQFF. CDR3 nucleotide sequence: TGTGCCAGCAGCCCGACCCAGGGCACCGAGCAGTTCTTC.

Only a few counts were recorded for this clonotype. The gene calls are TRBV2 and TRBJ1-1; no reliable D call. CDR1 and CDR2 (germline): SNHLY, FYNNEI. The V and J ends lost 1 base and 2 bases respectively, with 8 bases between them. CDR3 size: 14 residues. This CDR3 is CASSEGESNTEAFF. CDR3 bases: TGTGCCAGCAGTGAAGGGGAGTCCAACACTGAAGCTTTCTTT.